The rows below give T cell receptor beta chains drawn from one sample of a study of OX40 agonist ivuxolimab in advanced cancers. The protocol was immunoSEQ multiplex PCR, while the TCRdb copy is restricted to in-frame clones and leaves out a portion. The sample lists about 21,000 clones, more than 75% occurring once. Sequenced here: CD4+ or CD8+ T cells sorted from blood, sampled in a trial of the OX40 agonist ivuxolimab. Every receptor here comes from an adult with an advanced solid tumor such as melanoma, head and neck, liver or kidney cancer. CDR3s include the opening cysteine and the closing phenylalanine or tryptophan. A D gene is named only where the DNA matches it firmly.

V	J	D	CDR3
TRBV27	TRBJ2-7	TRBD1	CASSLSTGTGMREQYF
TRBV6-5	TRBJ2-1	.	CASSYKDSYNEQFF
TRBV7-7	TRBJ2-2	.	CASSLTYGAGEPFF
TRBV10-3	TRBJ2-1	TRBD2	CAIRVGLALYNEQFF
TRBV4-1	TRBJ2-7	TRBD2	CASSLKPGLAGGSYEQYF
TRBV11-3	TRBJ2-7	TRBD2	CASSTSGYTYEQYF
TRBV5-8	TRBJ1-5	.	CASRYAPGGVQQPQHF
TRBV6-4	TRBJ1-2	TRBD1	CASRRTGDSGYTF
TRBV5-1	TRBJ2-6	.	CASSLAFLRDARSGANVLTF
TRBV19	TRBJ2-1	TRBD2	CASSIAGTIIEQFF